This is a list of T cell receptor beta chains from one sample in a study of regulatory T cells in long-lasting Graves disease. TCRdb fed the multiplex PCR reads into MiXCR, producing one record per CDR3 protein. The sample holds a few hundred thousand distinct CDR3 sequences, roughly 15% seen once. These same records also appear under a second study, on T cells in Graves' hyperthyroidism and ophthalmopathy.

The sample consisted of peripheral blood mononuclear cells (PBMCs), taken at new diagnosis, from a patient treated with antithyroid drugs. The receptors were gathered from a woman in her 40s with Graves disease. CDR3s include the opening cysteine and the closing phenylalanine or tryptophan. A D gene is named only where the DNA matches it firmly. Expanded clones are given a class, and other clones once, few, many or no size at all.

few	TRBJ2-3	TRBD1	TRBV19	TGTGCCAGTAAAGGACAGGGTATTGTTAATACGCAGTATTTT	CASKGQGIVNTQYF
many	TRBJ1-2	TRBD1	TRBV6-1	TGTGCCAGCAGCTGGACCGGACAGGGCTATGGCTACACCTTC	CASSWTGQGYGYTF
-	TRBJ2-1	TRBD2	TRBV30	TGTGCCCTCGCTCGCGGGGGCTACAATGAGCAGTTCTTC	CALARGGYNEQFF
few	TRBJ1-2	-	TRBV19	TGTGCCAGTAGTACCTCTCGGGGGGCTAATGGCTACACCTTC	CASSTSRGANGYTF
many	TRBJ2-3	-	TRBV7-2	TGTGCCAGCAGCTTTTTTTCCGGGAGAGGGGATACGCAGTATTTT	CASSFFSGRGDTQYF
-	TRBJ1-2	-	TRBV18	TGTGCCAGCTCACTTATGGGGGGCGAAAACTATGGCTACACCTTC	CASSLMGGENYGYTF
many	TRBJ1-2	-	TRBV7-9	TGTGCCAGCAGCCCTCCCCTACGAGGGACCCGCCATTCCTATGGCTACACCTTC	CASSPPLRGTRHSYGYTF
many	TRBJ2-5	-	TRBV28	TGTGCCAGCAGTTGGGTGGGCAGACAAGAGACCCAGTACTTC	CASSWVGRQETQYF
once	TRBJ2-1	TRBD2	TRBV20-1	TGCAGTGCTAGAACACCTTCTAGCGGAGAAGACGATGAGCAGTTCTTC	CSARTPSSGEDDEQFF
-	TRBJ2-1	-	TRBV4-1	TGCGCCAGCAGCCAAGTCGGGAAACGTGGGACGTTGACCGATGAGCAGTTCTTC	CASSQVGKRGTLTDEQFF
-	TRBJ1-1	-	TRBV2	TGTGCCAGCAGCTTAGAAGGGGAGGGTGAAGCTTTCTTT	CASSLEGEGEAFF
-	TRBJ2-7	-	TRBV19	TGTGCCAGTAGTAGATCCCTGGACTACGAGCAGTACTTC	CASSRSLDYEQYF
many	TRBJ2-1	TRBD1	TRBV11-3	TGTGCCAGCAGTCCAAACAGGGGGCTCGGACCTAATGAGCAGTTCTTC	CASSPNRGLGPNEQFF
many	TRBJ2-1	-	TRBV7-9	TGTGCCAGCAGCTTCCACACATCATACAATGAGCAGTTCTTC	CASSFHTSYNEQFF
many	TRBJ2-1	TRBD1	TRBV6-1	TGTGCCAGCAGTGAAGTATACAGGGGGCATGAGCAGTTCTTC	CASSEVYRGHEQFF
few	TRBJ1-5	-	TRBV27	TGTGCCAGCAGTTCGGGGGCCACTGGCCAGCCCCAGCATTTT	CASSSGATGQPQHF
many	TRBJ2-7	TRBD1	TRBV12-3/TRBV12-4	TGTGCCAGCAGTTTTGGACAGGGGGCTCGTGAGCAGTACTTC	CASSFGQGAREQYF
-	TRBJ2-4	-	TRBV7-9	TGTGCCAGCAGCCCACCTCTGCGCTCTGCCAAAAACATTCAGTACTTC	CASSPPLRSAKNIQYF
-	TRBJ2-3	-	TRBV11-2	TGTGCCAGCAGCCAAACCACAGGCACGCAGTATTTT	CASSQTTGTQYF
-	TRBJ2-4	-	TRBV7-9	TGTGCCAGCAGCTTAGTAGGGGAACCGTTAAAAGCCAAAAACATTCAGTACTTC	CASSLVGEPLKAKNIQYF
few	TRBJ2-1	TRBD1	TRBV7-9	TGTGCCAGCAGCCGGACAGGGGTCTCCTACAATGAGCAGTTCTTC	CASSRTGVSYNEQFF
many	TRBJ2-1	-	TRBV9	TGTGCCAGCAGCGTAGCTGCCGGGGACGGTGAGCAGTTCTTC	CASSVAAGDGEQFF
many	TRBJ1-6	-	TRBV28	TGTGCCAGCAGTCCTCCGCGGTTTGATTCACCCCTCCACTTT	CASSPPRFDSPLHF
many	TRBJ2-3	-	TRBV27	TGTGCCAGCAGTGACTACTCGGGAACAGATACGCAGTATTTT	CASSDYSGTDTQYF
many	TRBJ1-2	-	TRBV28	TGTGCCAGCAGAACTATCGGGACATTGAATGGCTACACCTTC	CASRTIGTLNGYTF
many	TRBJ2-1	TRBD1	TRBV28	TGTGCCAGCAGTTTATTGACAGGGTACAATGAGCAGTTCTTC	CASSLLTGYNEQFF
many	TRBJ1-1	-	TRBV3-1	TGTGCCAGCAGCCAAGCGGGCGGGGTGACTGAAGCTTTCTTT	CASSQAGGVTEAFF
many	TRBJ2-7	TRBD2	TRBV28	TGTGCCAGCAGTCCACTGGGACTAGGCCCCTACGAGCAGTACTTC	CASSPLGLGPYEQYF
-	TRBJ2-7	TRBD2	TRBV29-1	TGCAGCGCCTGGACTAGAAATTACGAGCAGTACTTC	CSAWTRNYEQYF
many	TRBJ2-7	TRBD1	TRBV11-3	TGTGCCAGCAGCGCACAGGGGGAGGCAGCCTACGAGCAGTACTTC	CASSAQGEAAYEQYF
few	TRBJ2-3	-	TRBV12-3/TRBV12-4	TGTGCCAGCAATCAACACGGTATTGGGACAGATACGCAGTATTTT	CASNQHGIGTDTQYF
many	TRBJ2-5	TRBD2	TRBV11-3	TGTGCCAGCAGCCCTTGGACTAGCGGGGAACAAGAGACCCAGTACTTC	CASSPWTSGEQETQYF
-	TRBJ2-1	TRBD2	TRBV11-1	TGTGCCAGCAGCTTGCTAGCGGCCTACAGAGAGCAGTTCTTC	CASSLLAAYREQFF
few	TRBJ2-7	TRBD1	TRBV29-1	TGCAGCGTTGAGGTCCGGGACAGTGAAGGCAAGGGCTTCCAGGCGAGCTCCTACGAGCAGTACTTC	CSVEVRDSEGKGFQASSYEQYF
many	TRBJ1-1	-	TRBV30	TGTGCCTGGAGTGTACGGGGGGCACGCACTGAAGCTTTCTTT	CAWSVRGARTEAFF
few	TRBJ2-3	-	TRBV24-1	TGTGCCACCAGTGATTCCGCGGAAGTCACAGATACGCAGTATTTT	CATSDSAEVTDTQYF
-	TRBJ2-7	TRBD1	TRBV19	TGTGCCAGTAGTATCCTGGACAGGGGGCCCTACGAGCAGTACTTC	CASSILDRGPYEQYF
many	TRBJ1-4	TRBD1	TRBV11-2	TGTGCCAGCAGCTTGTCGACAGGGGGAAGCGAAAAACTGTTTTTT	CASSLSTGGSEKLFF
many	TRBJ1-1	-	TRBV2	TGTGCCAGCAGTGAAAGGGGGGCTATGAACACTGAAGCTTTCTTT	CASSERGAMNTEAFF
many	TRBJ2-2	TRBD1	TRBV20-1	TGCAGTGCTAGGGCACAGGGGGCGACCGGGGAGCTGTTTTTT	CSARAQGATGELFF
-	TRBJ2-3	-	TRBV20-1	TGCAGTGCTAGAGATCTGGGACTTACAGATACGCAGTATTTT	CSARDLGLTDTQYF
many	TRBJ2-5	TRBD2	TRBV20-1	TGCAGTGCGTTGGCGGGAGGGGAGACCCAGTACTTC	CSALAGGETQYF
many	TRBJ2-3	TRBD1	TRBV11-3	TGTGCCAGCAGCTTACTGGGACAGAGCCCAGATACGCAGTATTTT	CASSLLGQSPDTQYF
few	TRBJ2-5	-	TRBV20-1	TGCAGTGCTAGAGATGGCTCTAGTCAAGAGACCCAGTACTTC	CSARDGSSQETQYF
-	TRBJ2-3	-	TRBV5-6	TGTGCCAGCAGCTTGGCGGGGACGCTCCTGGTAGATACGCAGTATTTT	CASSLAGTLLVDTQYF
many	TRBJ2-5	-	TRBV11-2	TGTGCCAGCAGCCCCGAGTGGCAGACCCAAGAGACCCAGTACTTC	CASSPEWQTQETQYF
few	TRBJ2-2	TRBD2	TRBV11-3	TGTGCCAGCAGCCCGTACGGGACTAGCGGGAGATATACCGGGGAGCTGTTTTTT	CASSPYGTSGRYTGELFF
few	TRBJ2-7	TRBD1	TRBV4-3	TGCGCCAGCAGCCAAGAGAGGGACAGGGCCTACGAGCAGTACTTC	CASSQERDRAYEQYF
-	TRBJ2-3	TRBD2	TRBV20-1	TGCAGTGCCCCGCGGGAGAATGTGCAATCAGATACGCAGTATTTT	CSAPRENVQSDTQYF
few	TRBJ1-2	TRBD1	TRBV6-2/TRBV6-3	TGTGCCAGCAGTGAAATTCGGACAGGGAACGGCTACACCTTC	CASSEIRTGNGYTF
many	TRBJ2-4	-	TRBV28	TGTGCCAGCAGCCGACACTCGCTAGCCAAAAACATTCAGTACTTC	CASSRHSLAKNIQYF
many	TRBJ1-1	-	TRBV5-6	TGTGCCAGCAGCGTGACGAATATGAACACTGAAGCTTTCTTT	CASSVTNMNTEAFF
-	TRBJ2-7	TRBD1	TRBV11-3	TGTGCCAGCAGCTACCTTCTAGGACAGGGTCGGTCCTACGAGCAGTACTTC	CASSYLLGQGRSYEQYF
many	TRBJ2-2	-	TRBV30	TGTGCCTGGACAGGGGGCGGGAGCACCGGGGAGCTGTTTTTT	CAWTGGGSTGELFF
many	TRBJ2-1	TRBD2	TRBV12-3/TRBV12-4	TGTGCCAGCAGTTTAATGGGACTAGCGGGTAGTGAGCAGTTCTTC	CASSLMGLAGSEQFF